What follows is one T cell receptor (beta chain) and its context. The data were taken from a study of blood T cell repertoires in COVID-19. At the level of the study: The study drew acute and convalescent COVID-19 samples from the United States, Italy and Spain.

V shed 6 bases and J 4 bases; nucleotides not matched to a gene: 5. This CDR3 has 14 amino acids. Germline loops: CDR1 LGHNT, CDR2 FRNRAP. Profiling relied on immunoSEQ multiplex PCR, and the TCRdb table lists in-frame clones only, not all of them. The sample includes about 80,000 clones, more than 65% of them seen just once. The sample consisted of peripheral blood. This chain joins TRBV12-5 and TRBJ1-4, with 7 bases matching TRBD1. This TCR came from a man of 80 years or more with acute or convalescent COVID-19. The CDR3 DNA reads as TGTGCTAGTGGCCCGGGACAGAGTAATGAAAAACTGTTTTTT. Translation: CASGPGQSNEKLFF. The entire variable domain, with the rest obtained from reference TRBV12-5 and TRBJ1-4, is as follows: DARVTQTPRHKVTEMGQEVTMRCQPILGHNTVFWYRQTMMQGLELLAYFRNRAPLDDSGMPKDRFSAEMPDATLATLKIQPSEPRDSAVYFCASGPGQSNEKLFFGSGTQLSVL.